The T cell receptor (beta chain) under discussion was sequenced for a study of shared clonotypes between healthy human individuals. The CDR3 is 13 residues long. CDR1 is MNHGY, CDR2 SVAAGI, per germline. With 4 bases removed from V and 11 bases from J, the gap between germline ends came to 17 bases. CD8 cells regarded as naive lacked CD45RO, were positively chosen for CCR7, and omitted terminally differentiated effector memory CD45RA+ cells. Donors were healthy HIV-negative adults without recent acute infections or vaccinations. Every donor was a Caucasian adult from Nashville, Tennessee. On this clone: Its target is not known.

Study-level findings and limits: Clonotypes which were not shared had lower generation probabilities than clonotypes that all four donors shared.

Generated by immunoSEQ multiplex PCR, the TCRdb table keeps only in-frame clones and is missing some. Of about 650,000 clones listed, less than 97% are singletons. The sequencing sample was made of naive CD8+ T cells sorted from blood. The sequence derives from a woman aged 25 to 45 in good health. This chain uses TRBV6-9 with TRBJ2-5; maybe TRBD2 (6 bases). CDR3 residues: CASSSWTTREQYF. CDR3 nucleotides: TGTGCCAGCAGTTCCTGGACCACCCGGGAGCAGTACTTC.